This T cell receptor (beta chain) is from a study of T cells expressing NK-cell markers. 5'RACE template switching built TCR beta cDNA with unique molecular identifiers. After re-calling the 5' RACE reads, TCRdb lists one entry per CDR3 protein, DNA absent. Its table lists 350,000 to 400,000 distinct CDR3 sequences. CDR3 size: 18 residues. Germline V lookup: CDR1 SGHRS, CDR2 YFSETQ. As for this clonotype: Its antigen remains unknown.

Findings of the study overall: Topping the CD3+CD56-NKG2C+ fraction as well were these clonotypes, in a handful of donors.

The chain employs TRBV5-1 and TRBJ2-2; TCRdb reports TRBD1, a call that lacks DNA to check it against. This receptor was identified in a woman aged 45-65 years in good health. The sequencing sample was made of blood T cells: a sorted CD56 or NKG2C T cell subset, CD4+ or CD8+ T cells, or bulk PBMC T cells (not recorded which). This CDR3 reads CASSLVRGPSTNTGELFF.